This T cell receptor beta chain was obtained from a study of T cell responses to AZD1222 COVID-19 vaccine. In germline, CDR1 is SGHTA, CDR2 FQGNSA. Trimming at V came to 5 bases and at J to 8 bases, leaving 6 bases not matched to a gene. The CDR3 runs to 15 residues. TCRdb's table, derived via immunoSEQ multiplex PCR, lists solely in-frame clones and lacks some. The data hold 89,000 or so clones, with 91% observed a single time. As concerns this clone: Its matching antigen is unknown.

Study-wide points: Only six AZD1222 recipients tested seropositive at baseline. Once two AZD1222 doses were given, Spike-specific TCR breadth and depth went up. Possibly, clonal diversity was underestimated; donors were largely white British and included more females.

The V call is TRBV7-2, the J call TRBJ2-1; 13 bases line up with TRBD2. The TCR originated in an adult who received the AZD1222 COVID-19 vaccine. This specimen consisted of peripheral blood, obtained 28 days after the second AZD1222 dose. CDR3 loop: CASSMGLAGNYEQFF. CDR3 coding DNA: TGTGCCAGCAGCATGGGACTAGCGGGAAACTATGAGCAGTTCTTC.